This is a list of T cell receptor beta chains from one sample in a study of blood T cell repertoires in COVID-19. Method: immunoSEQ multiplex PCR; TCRdb's copy keeps in-frame clones and lacks some. This table has 250,000 to 300,000 clones, roughly 91% appearing once. Source material: PBMCs or T cells enriched from blood (not recorded which). These receptors were obtained from a woman between 40 and 55 years old with acute COVID-19. Both conserved end residues are part of each CDR3. Fields, in order: V gene, D gene, clone size, J gene, CDR3 protein, CDR3 DNA. The D gene is left open where the match is weak. Size is stated for part of the rows, as once, few or many counts, or as a class when the clone is expanded.

V gene: TRBV5-1; D gene: -; clone size: -; J gene: TRBJ1-1; CDR3 protein: CASNRGGPNTEAFF; CDR3 DNA: TGCGCCAGCAACCGGGGGGGCCCGAACACTGAAGCTTTCTTT
V gene: TRBV5-1; D gene: -; clone size: -; J gene: TRBJ2-2; CDR3 protein: CASRPGGSTGELFF; CDR3 DNA: TGCGCCAGCAGGCCCGGGGGATCCACCGGGGAGCTGTTTTTT
V gene: TRBV28; D gene: -; clone size: -; J gene: TRBJ1-2; CDR3 protein: CASSSSGGNYGYTF; CDR3 DNA: TGTGCCAGCAGTTCGTCGGGGGGTAACTATGGCTACACCTTC
V gene: TRBV5-1; D gene: TRBD2; clone size: once; J gene: TRBJ2-5; CDR3 protein: CASSSPGLGVQETQYF; CDR3 DNA: TGCGCCAGCAGCTCGCCGGGACTAGGTGTACAAGAGACCCAGTACTTC
V gene: TRBV5-1; D gene: TRBD1; clone size: -; J gene: TRBJ1-1; CDR3 protein: CASSTSYRGRTNTEAFF; CDR3 DNA: TGCGCCAGCAGCACTTCCTACAGGGGGAGGACGAACACTGAAGCTTTCTTT
V gene: TRBV5-1; D gene: TRBD2; clone size: -; J gene: TRBJ2-3; CDR3 protein: CASSSTSSGGALDTQYF; CDR3 DNA: TGCGCCAGCAGCTCCACCTCTAGCGGGGGGGCCCTAGATACGCAGTATTTT
V gene: TRBV3-1/TRBV3-2; D gene: -; clone size: -; J gene: TRBJ1-5; CDR3 protein: CASSPNLGQPQHF; CDR3 DNA: TGTGCCAGCAGCCCTAACTTGGGCCAGCCCCAGCATTTT
V gene: TRBV5-5; D gene: -; clone size: few; J gene: TRBJ2-2; CDR3 protein: CASSSLPSSTGELFF; CDR3 DNA: TGTGCCAGCAGCTCTCTTCCCTCTAGCACCGGGGAGCTGTTTTTT
V gene: TRBV7-9; D gene: TRBD1; clone size: -; J gene: TRBJ1-5; CDR3 protein: CASSLAVGQGGQPQHF; CDR3 DNA: TGTGCCAGCAGCTTAGCCGTGGGACAGGGAGGTCAGCCCCAGCATTTT
V gene: TRBV11-2; D gene: -; clone size: -; J gene: TRBJ2-1; CDR3 protein: CASSSTLQVNNEQFF; CDR3 DNA: TGTGCCAGCAGCTCCACTCTTCAGGTGAACAATGAGCAGTTCTTC
V gene: TRBV6-2/TRBV6-3; D gene: -; clone size: -; J gene: TRBJ2-3; CDR3 protein: CASSYLRGGTDTQYF; CDR3 DNA: TGTGCCAGCAGTTACCTCAGGGGGGGCACAGATACGCAGTATTTT
V gene: TRBV30; D gene: TRBD2; clone size: -; J gene: TRBJ2-7; CDR3 protein: CAWSSGGYEQYF; CDR3 DNA: TGTGCCTGGAGTTCGGGGGGCTACGAGCAGTACTTC
V gene: TRBV2; D gene: TRBD1; clone size: -; J gene: TRBJ2-1; CDR3 protein: CASSQVGQGAGEQFF; CDR3 DNA: TGTGCCAGCAGTCAGGTGGGACAGGGGGCCGGTGAGCAGTTCTTC
V gene: TRBV27; D gene: -; clone size: -; J gene: TRBJ2-7; CDR3 protein: CASRRVGYVYEQYF; CDR3 DNA: TGTGCCAGCAGGCGGGTCGGGTATGTCTACGAGCAGTACTTC
V gene: TRBV4-1; D gene: -; clone size: -; J gene: TRBJ1-4; CDR3 protein: CASSLDSSNEKLFF; CDR3 DNA: TGCGCCAGCAGCCTGGACTCTTCAAATGAAAAACTGTTTTTT
V gene: TRBV12-3/TRBV12-4; D gene: -; clone size: -; J gene: TRBJ1-1; CDR3 protein: CASSLLTGGEAFF; CDR3 DNA: TGTGCCAGCAGCCTCCTAACAGGCGGTGAAGCTTTCTTT
V gene: TRBV6-5; D gene: -; clone size: -; J gene: TRBJ2-7; CDR3 protein: CASSIDRDTYEQYF; CDR3 DNA: TGTGCCAGCAGTATCGACAGAGACACCTACGAGCAGTACTTC
V gene: TRBV21-1; D gene: -; clone size: -; J gene: TRBJ1-2; CDR3 protein: CASSNLDRGQGYGYTF; CDR3 DNA: TGTGCCAGCAGCAATTTAGACAGGGGGCAAGGCTATGGCTACACCTTC
V gene: TRBV6-5; D gene: -; clone size: -; J gene: TRBJ2-7; CDR3 protein: CASSPTVLYEQYF; CDR3 DNA: TGTGCCAGCAGTCCCACAGTTTTGTACGAGCAGTACTTC
V gene: TRBV21-1; D gene: -; clone size: -; J gene: TRBJ1-5; CDR3 protein: CASKRGGNQPQHF; CDR3 DNA: TGTGCCAGCAAACGGGGGGGTAATCAGCCCCAGCATTTT
V gene: TRBV7-8; D gene: -; clone size: once; J gene: TRBJ1-1; CDR3 protein: CASSRRGTLNTEAFF; CDR3 DNA: TGTGCCAGCAGCCGCCGGGGGACGCTGAACACTGAAGCTTTCTTT
V gene: TRBV7-9; D gene: -; clone size: once; J gene: TRBJ1-6; CDR3 protein: CASSLAGGNYLITPLHF; CDR3 DNA: TGTGCCAGCAGCTTGGCGGGGGGAAATTACCTTATTACACCCCTCCACTTT
V gene: TRBV6-5; D gene: TRBD1; clone size: -; J gene: TRBJ1-2; CDR3 protein: CASSYSFGAGGYGYTF; CDR3 DNA: TGTGCCAGCAGTTACTCGTTTGGGGCAGGGGGCTATGGCTACACCTTC
V gene: TRBV21-1; D gene: -; clone size: once; J gene: TRBJ2-2; CDR3 protein: CARYPDRVSTGELFF; CDR3 DNA: TGTGCCAGATACCCGGACAGGGTGTCCACCGGGGAGCTGTTTTTT
V gene: TRBV15; D gene: TRBD1; clone size: -; J gene: TRBJ2-7; CDR3 protein: CATSELGQGAGEQYF; CDR3 DNA: TGTGCCACCAGCGAGTTGGGACAGGGGGCCGGCGAGCAGTACTTC
V gene: TRBV2; D gene: -; clone size: -; J gene: TRBJ1-2; CDR3 protein: CASSEGEGRVLGYTF; CDR3 DNA: TGTGCCAGCAGTGAAGGGGAGGGCCGTGTTCTGGGCTACACCTTC
V gene: TRBV3-1/TRBV3-2; D gene: TRBD1; clone size: -; J gene: TRBJ1-1; CDR3 protein: CASSYRTGGGTEAFF; CDR3 DNA: TGTGCCAGCAGCTACCGGACAGGGGGAGGCACTGAAGCTTTCTTT
V gene: TRBV7-7; D gene: -; clone size: -; J gene: TRBJ2-5; CDR3 protein: CASSLAWGPGETQYF; CDR3 DNA: TGTGCTAGCAGCTTAGCGTGGGGGCCTGGAGAGACCCAGTACTTC
V gene: TRBV10-3; D gene: TRBD1; clone size: -; J gene: TRBJ1-4; CDR3 protein: CAISEGTAKVGEKLFF; CDR3 DNA: TGTGCCATCAGTGAGGGGACAGCTAAGGTTGGTGAAAAACTGTTTTTT
V gene: TRBV7-9; D gene: -; clone size: -; J gene: TRBJ1-1; CDR3 protein: CASSLWARVGTEAFF; CDR3 DNA: TGTGCCAGCAGCCTATGGGCCAGGGTGGGCACTGAAGCTTTCTTT
V gene: TRBV4-2; D gene: -; clone size: -; J gene: TRBJ2-2; CDR3 protein: CASSPQGRADTGELFF; CDR3 DNA: TGTGCCAGCAGCCCACAAGGCAGGGCGGACACCGGGGAGCTGTTTTTT
V gene: TRBV4-1; D gene: -; clone size: -; J gene: TRBJ2-3; CDR3 protein: CASSQVGRGADTQYF; CDR3 DNA: TGCGCCAGCAGCCAAGTGGGGCGGGGTGCAGATACGCAGTATTTT
V gene: TRBV15; D gene: -; clone size: -; J gene: TRBJ1-1; CDR3 protein: CATSRAGGVEAFF; CDR3 DNA: TGTGCCACCAGCAGAGCCGGCGGGGTTGAAGCTTTCTTT
V gene: TRBV5-1; D gene: -; clone size: -; J gene: TRBJ2-5; CDR3 protein: CASTRGLLQETQYF; CDR3 DNA: TGCGCCAGCACCAGGGGACTACTACAAGAGACCCAGTACTTC
V gene: TRBV28; D gene: TRBD1; clone size: -; J gene: TRBJ2-7; CDR3 protein: CASSALTGGLHEQYF; CDR3 DNA: TGTGCCAGCAGTGCCCTTACAGGGGGCCTCCACGAGCAGTACTTC
V gene: TRBV27; D gene: -; clone size: -; J gene: TRBJ2-7; CDR3 protein: CASSLCRPNPYEQYF; CDR3 DNA: TGTGCCAGCAGTTTGTGCAGGCCTAATCCCTACGAGCAGTACTTC
V gene: TRBV30; D gene: TRBD1; clone size: -; J gene: TRBJ1-5; CDR3 protein: CAWGDRGGIQPQHF; CDR3 DNA: TGTGCCTGGGGTGACAGGGGAGGAATTCAGCCCCAGCATTTT
V gene: TRBV19; D gene: TRBD1; clone size: once; J gene: TRBJ1-1; CDR3 protein: CASSRQGGNTEAFF; CDR3 DNA: TGTGCCAGTAGTAGACAGGGGGGGAACACTGAAGCTTTCTTT
V gene: TRBV15; D gene: -; clone size: -; J gene: TRBJ2-3; CDR3 protein: CATSPSRSLLRIWGTDTQYF; CDR3 DNA: TGTGCCACCAGCCCTAGTAGGAGCTTGCTTAGGATATGGGGCACAGATACGCAGTATTTT
V gene: TRBV27; D gene: TRBD1; clone size: -; J gene: TRBJ1-2; CDR3 protein: CASAPGDSEGYGYTF; CDR3 DNA: TGTGCCAGCGCACCTGGGGACAGTGAAGGTTATGGCTACACCTTC
V gene: TRBV6-1; D gene: -; clone size: -; J gene: TRBJ1-6; CDR3 protein: CASSEAVSVTSYNSPLHF; CDR3 DNA: TGTGCCAGCAGTGAAGCGGTCTCAGTAACGTCCTATAATTCACCCCTCCACTTT